Here is one T cell receptor beta chain with its context. What it binds is not known. This sample's TCRbeta library carried unique molecular identifier barcodes. TCRdb redid the calling of the PCR reads with MiXCR, one entry per CDR3 protein. The sample has around 960,000 distinct CDR3 sequences; roughly 29% are singletons. The germline V and J ends were trimmed by 0 bases and 4 bases, with 10 bases remaining between them. This CDR3 comprises 14 residues. CDR1 and CDR2 (germline): SGHRS, YFSETQ. These data originate in a study of T-cell reconstitution after alpha-beta-depleted transplantation in children. Study-wide findings and caveats: The study traced high day-60 TCRbeta diversity in some patients to surviving recipient T cells and thymic progenitors. Hyperexpanded clones declined; after one year, newly produced T cells mostly supplied diversity.

This sequence originates from a boy under three years old who had a stem cell transplant for SCID, so the T cells may come from the graft donor. The sample consisted of PBMCs, mostly from graft donor cells, taken 360 days after TCRalphabeta/CD19-depleted stem cell transplant. This chain connects TRBV5-1 to TRBJ1-2; D unclear. This chain's CDR3 is CASSLARSSYGYTF. In DNA form, the CDR3 reads TGCGCCAGCAGCTTGGCGAGGTCCAGCTATGGCTACACCTTC.